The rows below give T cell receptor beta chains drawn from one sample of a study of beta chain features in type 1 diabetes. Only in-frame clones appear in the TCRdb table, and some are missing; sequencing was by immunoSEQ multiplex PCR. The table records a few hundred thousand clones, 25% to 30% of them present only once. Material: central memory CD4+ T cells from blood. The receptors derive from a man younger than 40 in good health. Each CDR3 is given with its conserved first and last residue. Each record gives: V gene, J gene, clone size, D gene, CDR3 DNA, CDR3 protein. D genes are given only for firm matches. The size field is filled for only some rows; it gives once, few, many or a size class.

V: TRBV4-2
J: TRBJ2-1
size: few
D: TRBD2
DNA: TGTGCCAGCAGCCCGCCGTGGGCGGGGGACTACAATGAGCAGTTCTTC
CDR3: CASSPPWAGDYNEQFF

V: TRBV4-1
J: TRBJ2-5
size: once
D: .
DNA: TGCGCCAGCAGCCAAGATCGGAGACTCGGCGGGACCCAGTACTTC
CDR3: CASSQDRRLGGTQYF

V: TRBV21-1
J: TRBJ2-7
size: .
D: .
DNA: TGTGCCAGAGGGGGCGGATATAGCAAGCAGTACTTC
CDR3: CARGGGYSKQYF

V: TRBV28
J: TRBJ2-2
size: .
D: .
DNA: TGTGCCAGCAGTTGGGATAGCGGACTGAACACCGGGGAGCTGTTTTTT
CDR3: CASSWDSGLNTGELFF

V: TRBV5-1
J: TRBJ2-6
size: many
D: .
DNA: TGCGCCAGCAGCTTGAGGACGGGCTCTGGGGCCAACGTCCTGACTTTC
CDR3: CASSLRTGSGANVLTF

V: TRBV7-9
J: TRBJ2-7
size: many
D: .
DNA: TGTGCCAGCAGCTCGGAAAAGAGAAGCTCCTACGAGCAGTACTTC
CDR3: CASSSEKRSSYEQYF

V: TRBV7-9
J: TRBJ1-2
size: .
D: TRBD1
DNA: TGTGCCAGCAGCGGACAGGGCCTTCGGTATGGCTACACCTTC
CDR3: CASSGQGLRYGYTF

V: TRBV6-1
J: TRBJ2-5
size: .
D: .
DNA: TGTGCCAGCCAGGGTAAGAAGGAGACCCAGTACTTC
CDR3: CASQGKKETQYF

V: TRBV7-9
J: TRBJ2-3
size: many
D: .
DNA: TGTGCCAGCAGCTCTAGCGCCTCCACAGATACGCAGTATTTT
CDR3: CASSSSASTDTQYF

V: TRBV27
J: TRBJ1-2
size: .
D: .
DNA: TGTGCCAGCAGACTCAGGGGATTC
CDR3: CASRLRGF

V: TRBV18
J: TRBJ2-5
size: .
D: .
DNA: TGTGCCAGCTCACCGGGCAGGGGTGAGACCCAGTACTTC
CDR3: CASSPGRGETQYF

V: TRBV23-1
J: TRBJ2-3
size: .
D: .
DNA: TGCGCCAGCAGTCTTGGGAGCACAGATACGCAGTATTTT
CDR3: CASSLGSTDTQYF

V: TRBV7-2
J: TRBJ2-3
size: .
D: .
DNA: TGTGCCAGCAGCTTTTGGGGCGGGATAAGCACAGATACGCAGTATTTT
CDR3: CASSFWGGISTDTQYF

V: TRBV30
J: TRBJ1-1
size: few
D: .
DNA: TGTGCCTGGAGACCTTACATGAACACTGAAGCTTTCTTT
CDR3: CAWRPYMNTEAFF

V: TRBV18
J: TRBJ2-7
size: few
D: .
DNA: TGTGCCAGCTCACTCAGCGGAGGGGCCTCCTACGAGCAGTACTTC
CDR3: CASSLSGGASYEQYF

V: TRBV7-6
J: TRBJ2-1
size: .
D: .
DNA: TGTGCCAGCAGCCGGATCCAGTCCTCCCCGCAGTTCTTC
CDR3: CASSRIQSSPQFF

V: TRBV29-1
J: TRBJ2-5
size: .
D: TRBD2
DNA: TGCAGCGCCCAGGGACTAGGAGAGACCCAGTACTTC
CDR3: CSAQGLGETQYF

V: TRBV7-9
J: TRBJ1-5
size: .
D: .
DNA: TGTGCCAGCACAAGAGGGGATCAGCCCCAGCATTTT
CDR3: CASTRGDQPQHF

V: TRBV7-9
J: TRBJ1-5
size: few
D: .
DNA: TGTGCCAGCAGCGAAATACAGGGTCAGCCCCAGCATTTT
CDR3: CASSEIQGQPQHF

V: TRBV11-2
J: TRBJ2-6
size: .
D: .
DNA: TGTGCCAGCAGCTTCCAGGGAGCTGGGGCCAACGTCCTGACTTTC
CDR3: CASSFQGAGANVLTF

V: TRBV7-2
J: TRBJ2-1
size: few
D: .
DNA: TGTGCCAGCAGCTCCACCCCGACAGCTCACAATGAGCAGTTCTTC
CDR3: CASSSTPTAHNEQFF

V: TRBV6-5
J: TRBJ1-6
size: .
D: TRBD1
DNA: TGTGCCAGCAGGAGGGGACAGATCCATAATTCACCCCTCCACTTT
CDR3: CASRRGQIHNSPLHF

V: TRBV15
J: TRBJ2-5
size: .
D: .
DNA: TGTGCCACCAGCCCAATCTCGCGGGCGGAGACCCAGTACTTC
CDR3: CATSPISRAETQYF

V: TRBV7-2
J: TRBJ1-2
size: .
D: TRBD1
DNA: TGTGCCAGCAGCCCCGACAGGGGAGGAGGCTACACCTTC
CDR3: CASSPDRGGGYTF

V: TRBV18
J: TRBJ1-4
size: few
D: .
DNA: TGTGCCAGCTCACCTGTTGGGGGGCCCTACAATGAAAAACTGTTTTTT
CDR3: CASSPVGGPYNEKLFF

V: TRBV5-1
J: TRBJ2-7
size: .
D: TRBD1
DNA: TGCGCCAGCAGCAGGGACAGCGGCCCCTACGAGCAGTACTTC
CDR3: CASSRDSGPYEQYF

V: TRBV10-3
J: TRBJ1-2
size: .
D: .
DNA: TGTGCCATCAGTTCCTCGGACAGCTATGGCTACACCTTC
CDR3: CAISSSDSYGYTF